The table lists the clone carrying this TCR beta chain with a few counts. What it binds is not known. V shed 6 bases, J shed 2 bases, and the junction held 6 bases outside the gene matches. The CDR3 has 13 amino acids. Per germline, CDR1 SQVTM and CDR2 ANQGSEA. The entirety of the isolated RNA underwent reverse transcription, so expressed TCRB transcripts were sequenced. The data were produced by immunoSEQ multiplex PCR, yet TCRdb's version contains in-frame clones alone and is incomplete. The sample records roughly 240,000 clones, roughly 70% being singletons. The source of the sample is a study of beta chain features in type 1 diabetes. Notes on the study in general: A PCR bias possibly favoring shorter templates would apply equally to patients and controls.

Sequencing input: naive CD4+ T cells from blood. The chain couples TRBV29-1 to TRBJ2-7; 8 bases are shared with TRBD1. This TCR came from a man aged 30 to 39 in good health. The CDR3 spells CSVWDRPPYEQYF. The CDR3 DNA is TGCAGCGTCTGGGACAGGCCACCCTACGAGCAGTACTTC.